This passage covers 10 T cell receptor beta chains from one sample sequenced in a study of T cells in localized non-small cell lung cancer (dated by TCRdb to the early 2020s). Libraries came from the immunoSEQ multiplex PCR assay. The table comes from immuneACCESS by way of TCRdb, which keeps in-frame sequences with V and J called. Part of the clones is missing from these tables; in studies checked, under half for an unresolved V gene and the rest for unknown reasons. Present in this sample are under 40,000 clones, 78% of which were seen just once. The top ten clones comprise about 38% of the sample. Specimen: peripheral blood, collected before any cancer treatment. The receptors were gathered from a male donor at least 60 years old with stage II squamous cell lung carcinoma.

The chain couples TRBV5-4 to TRBJ2-5, with 9 bases lining up with TRBD1. The CDR3 has 14 amino acids. The germline gives CDR1 SGHNT, CDR2 YYREEE (reference sequence). V dropped 5 bases and J dropped 3; count of bases not matched to a gene: 5. CDR3 amino acids: CASRNRGLKETQYF. CDR3 nucleotides: TGTGCCAGCAGGAACAGGGGGCTTAAAGAGACCCAGTACTTC. The full variable domain, its missing parts supplied by reference TRBV5-4 and TRBJ2-5, is ETGVTQSPTHLIKTRGQQVTLRCSSQSGHNTVSWYQQALGQGPQFIFQYYREEENGRGNFPPRFSGLQFPNYSSELNVNALELDDSALYLCASRNRGLKETQYFGPGTRLLVL.

This chain connects TRBV27 to TRBJ2-1; D not certain. The CDR3 spans 19 residues. Trimming pared 4 bases from V and 3 bases from J, leaving 25 bases between. The germline V gene encodes CDR1 MNHEY and CDR2 SMNVEV (reference sequence). CDR3 DNA: TGTGCCAGCAGTTCCGATAACCCATCCGGGTCGATGGGCTACAATGAGCAGTTCTTC. Its translation is CASSSDNPSGSMGYNEQFF.

This rearrangement joins TRBV5-4 to TRBJ2-7, with 9 positions matching TRBD1. The CDR3 is made up of 16 amino acids. CDR1 SGHNT and CDR2 YYREEE come from the germline V gene (reference sequence). The trim removed 3 bases at V and 3 bases at J, leaving 10 bases unmatched. The CDR3, as DNA: TGTGCCAGCAGCTCCTTGGGGGACAGGGACCTCTACGAGCAGTACTTC. Its translation: CASSSLGDRDLYEQYF.

This chain connects TRBV2 to TRBJ2-1, with 7 bases aligning to TRBD2. The germline V gene has CDR1 SNHLY and CDR2 FYNNEI. This CDR3 region has 15 residues. V was pared by 5 bases and J by 5 bases, with 9 bases of the junction left unmatched. In DNA form, the CDR3 reads TGTGCCAGCAGTCGTCAGCCGGGGGGAAACAATGAGCAGTTCTTC. Translating gives CASSRQPGGNNEQFF.

This clone was observed a few times. The chain links TRBV18 to TRBJ1-6, with D perhaps TRBD1 (5 bases). The CDR3 has 16 amino acids. Germline V gives CDR1 KGHSH, CDR2 LQKENI. V lost 5 bases to trimming and J lost 9 bases, with 20 bases between them. The CDR3 region has the DNA TGTGCCAGCTCATCCAAAGGTCCGGGGCTGAGTTCACCCCTCCACTTT. Amino acid sequence: CASSSKGPGLSSPLHF. The full variable domain, with the rest looked up from reference TRBV18 and TRBJ1-6, is NAGVMQNPRHLVRRRGQEARLRCSPMKGHSHVYWYRQLPEEGLKFMVYLQKENIIDESGMPKERFSAEFPKEGPSILRIQQVVRGDSAAYFCASSSKGPGLSSPLHFGNGTRLTVT.

The chain employs TRBV6-1 and TRBJ1-2, with 10 bases identical to TRBD1. Germline CDR1 reads MNHNS; CDR2 reads SASEGT. The trim removed 6 bases at V and 2 bases at J, leaving 6 bases unmatched. CDR3 length: 15 amino acids. The CDR3 sequence: CASRRQGASNYGYTF. Written as DNA, the CDR3 is TGTGCCAGCAGGCGACAGGGGGCATCCAACTATGGCTACACCTTC.

The chain couples TRBV29-1 to TRBJ2-2, with 9 bases lining up with TRBD1. J lost 3 bases, V lost 5 bases, and 1 base had no gene match. Germline CDR1 reads SQVTM; CDR2 reads ANQGSEA. The CDR3 is 13 residues long. The CDR3, as DNA: TGCAGCGTTTGGACAGGGGACACCGGGGAGCTGTTTTTT. As protein: CSVWTGDTGELFF.

The chain uses TRBV4-1 and TRBJ2-2; D call uncertain. V was clipped by 1 base and J by 1 base, with 10 bases between them. The CDR3 spans 16 residues. Germline assignment: CDR1 MGHRA and CDR2 YSYEKL. The CDR3 reads CASSQAPAVNTGELFF. The CDR3 DNA sequence: TGCGCCAGCAGCCAAGCCCCGGCAGTGAACACCGGGGAGCTGTTTTTT.

This sequence joins TRBV6-1 and TRBJ1-2; D call uncertain. This CDR3 is built from 13 residues. Germline V CDR1 and CDR2: MNHNS, SASEGT. The germline V and J ends were trimmed by 4 bases and 1 base, with 7 bases remaining between them. DNA for the CDR3: TGTGCCAGCAGTGCGGGTCTTAACTATGGCTACACCTTC. This sequence encodes CASSAGLNYGYTF.

Here the CDR3 reads CASSLAGRSNYGYTF. For the CDR3, the DNA is TGTGCCAGCAGCTTGGCCGGTCGCTCTAACTATGGCTACACCTTC. The chain is built from TRBV5-4 and TRBJ1-2; D gene uncertain. V gave up 0 bases and J gave up 0 bases, with 9 bases separating them. The CDR3 is 15 residues long. The germline V gene has CDR1 SGHNT and CDR2 YYREEE (reference sequence).